This T cell receptor beta chain was retrieved from a study of PD-L1 blockade in urothelial cancer. Turning to the study itself: Prior chemotherapy regimens per patient numbered 0 to 3. Once treatment had started, blood was analyzed at 3 weeks (second dose) and again at 6 weeks.

Every PCR got spiked synthetic TCR analog templates. Profiling relied on immunoSEQ multiplex PCR, and the TCRdb table lists in-frame clones only, not all of them. The repertoire includes approximately 100,000 clones, about 90% of them detected once, and almost 0.95% sits in the top ten. Study-level points and caveats: Expansion of tumor-associated blood clones at 3 weeks was greater in durable-benefit patients.

Germline assignment: CDR1 MNHEY and CDR2 SVGAGI. The ends were cut back, 7 bases at V and 5 bases at J, with 17 bases in the middle. The CDR3 contains 14 residues. Note on this clone: Its antigen is unidentified.

This chain uses TRBV6-5 with TRBJ1-1; D may be TRBD1 (6 bases). The sample in question was PBMCs, obtained around atezolizumab (anti-PD-L1) treatment. This clonotype was sampled from an elderly woman with urothelial cancer. CDR3 sequence: CASKNRGARTEAFF. The CDR3 DNA reads as TGTGCCAGCAAAAACCGGGGGGCGAGGACTGAAGCTTTCTTT.